Below are 13 T cell receptor beta chains sequenced from a single sample in a study of cytomegalovirus exposure and HLA in healthy donors. It was with 60 Vbeta and 13 Jbeta primers that the PCR ran. The method was immunoSEQ multiplex PCR; TCRdb's version includes in-frame clones alone and lacks a portion of them. The sample data list over 65,000 clones. Material: PBMCs. The receptor set was obtained from a man aged 25-40 years in good health and CMV-seronegative.

The chain employs TRBV30 and TRBJ2-7; 8 bases line up with TRBD2. Trimming removed 3 bases from V and 2 bases from J; junction bases left unmatched: 6. The germline V gene has CDR1 GTSNPN and CDR2 SVGIG (reference sequence). The CDR3 totals 14 residues. The CDR3 sequence is CAWRGSTSAYEQYF. As DNA, the CDR3 is TGTGCCTGGAGGGGGTCGACTAGCGCCTACGAGCAGTACTTC. Together with reference TRBV30 and TRBJ2-7, the CDR3 gives the full variable domain: SQTIHQWPATLVQPVGSPLSLECTVEGTSNPNLYWYRQAAGRGLQLLFYSVGIGQISSEVPQNLSASRPQDRQFILSSKKLLLSDSGFYLCAWRGSTSAYEQYFGPGTRLTVT.

CDR3 loop: CASSPGGTDSRKYF. CDR3 DNA: TGTGCCAGCTCACCCGGGGGAACAGACTCTAGGAAGTACTTC. V usage is TRBV18 and J usage is TRBJ2-7; D possibly corresponds to TRBD2 (6 bases). CDR3 length: 14 amino acids. Per the germline V gene, CDR1 is KGHSH and CDR2 is LQKENI. Trimming removed 3 bases from V and 11 bases from J, with 20 bases in between. The variable domain in full, with the rest retrieved from reference TRBV18 and TRBJ2-7, is NAGVMQNPRHLVRRRGQEARLRCSPMKGHSHVYWYRQLPEEGLKFMVYLQKENIIDESGMPKERFSAEFPKEGPSILRIQQVVRGDSAAYFCASSPGGTDSRKYFGPGTRLTVT.

The genes are TRBV30 and TRBJ1-1; TRBD1 aligns across 8 bases. Germline trimming cut 4 bases from V and 4 bases from J; bases unmatched to any gene: 2. This CDR3 comprises 12 residues. CDR1 and CDR2 from the germline V gene are GTSNPN and SVGIG (reference sequence). CDR3 in DNA: TGTGCCTGGACAGGGGGCACCACTGAAGCTTTCTTT. This encodes CAWTGGTTEAFF.

This chain joins TRBV29-1 and TRBJ2-5, with D maybe TRBD2 (5 bases). Between the trimmed V and J ends, which lost 6 bases and 0 bases, there was a span of 11 bases. The germline V gene has CDR1 SQVTM and CDR2 ANQGSEA. The CDR3 totals 13 residues. The CDR3 DNA reads as TGCAGCGTAAGCGGAAGTTACCAAGAGACCCAGTACTTC. It yields the protein CSVSGSYQETQYF.

V gene TRBV7-9 combines with J gene TRBJ2-2; 9 bases fit TRBD1. Trimming cost V 4 bases and J 5 bases; bases outside gene matches: 2. The CDR3 consists of 14 residues. CDR1 and CDR2 from the germline V gene are SEHNR and FQNEAQ (reference sequence). The CDR3 sequence: CASSSQGATGELFF. DNA for the CDR3: TGTGCCAGCAGCTCACAGGGGGCGACCGGGGAGCTGTTTTTT.

As to this clone: This CDR3 is also generated by other DNA sequences in the sample. The chain's CDR3 is CASSYDGTGTSPLHF. The CDR3, as DNA: TGTGCCAGCAGTTACGATGGGACAGGAACCTCACCCCTCCACTTT. The chain employs TRBV6-5 and TRBJ1-6; 8 bases agree with TRBD1. There are 15 residues in the CDR3. Trimming cost V 2 bases and J 10 bases; bases outside gene matches: 7. CDR1 and CDR2 from the germline V gene are MNHEY and SVGAGI.

The chain is built from TRBV4-1 and TRBJ2-3; TRBD2 aligns across 11 bases. Per the germline V gene, CDR1 is MGHRA and CDR2 is YSYEKL. Unmatched junction bases numbered 3, after V lost 4 bases and J lost 0 bases. The CDR3 is 16 residues long. The CDR3 nucleotides read TGCGCCAGCAGCCCGAGACTAGCGGGGAGCACAGATACGCAGTATTTT. It is translated as CASSPRLAGSTDTQYF.

The chain recombines TRBV5-1 with TRBJ2-3; 8 bases are a match to TRBD2. Germline lookup yields CDR1 SGHRS and CDR2 YFSETQ. This CDR3 is 15 amino acids long. J gave up 2 bases and V 4 bases, and 6 bases lay outside the gene matches. The CDR3: CASSERGGVTDTQYF. CDR3 coding DNA: TGCGCCAGCAGCGAACGGGGGGGCGTCACAGATACGCAGTATTTT.

This sequence joins TRBV5-4 and TRBJ2-4; 10 bases map to TRBD1. The V segment lost 4 bases and the J segment 0 bases; nucleotides outside the gene matches: 7. The CDR3 consists of 17 residues. Germline lookup yields CDR1 SGHNT and CDR2 YYREEE (reference sequence). The CDR3: CASSPDRGIRAKNIQYF. CDR3 nucleotides: TGTGCCAGCAGCCCGGACAGGGGGATTAGAGCCAAAAACATTCAGTACTTC.

The genes are TRBV5-1 and TRBJ1-4, with D possibly matching TRBD1 (5 bases). Trimming stripped 1 base from V and 0 bases from J, with 7 bases between. CDR3 length: 15 residues. From germline, CDR1 is SGHRS and CDR2 YFSETQ. CDR3 residues: CASSLKTATNEKLFF. CDR3 bases: TGCGCCAGCAGCTTGAAGACAGCAACTAATGAAAAACTGTTTTTT.

This chain connects TRBV6-1 to TRBJ2-7; 9 nucleotides agree with TRBD1. Trimming removed 6 bases from V and 0 bases from J; junction bases left unmatched: 6. This CDR3 contains 15 residues. Germline V gives CDR1 MNHNS, CDR2 SASEGT. As DNA, the CDR3 is TGTGCCAGCAGCCGGGACAGGGAGAGCTCCTACGAGCAGTACTTC. This translates into CASSRDRESSYEQYF.

V and J are TRBV10-1 and TRBJ2-2; D uncertain. V was cut by 3 bases and J by 5 bases, with 4 bases left in between. Germline V gives CDR1 WNHNN, CDR2 SYGVQD (reference sequence). There are 12 residues in the CDR3. CDR3 in amino acids: CASSDQTGELFF. The CDR3 coding sequence is TGCGCCAGCAGTGACCAGACCGGGGAGCTGTTTTTT.

The rearrangement uses TRBV29-1 and TRBJ2-1; TRBD2 agrees at 8 bases. V lost 0 bases to trimming and J lost 6 bases; unmatched junction nucleotides: 7. The CDR3 loop spans 15 amino acids. Germline CDR1 reads SQVTM; CDR2 reads ANQGSEA. CDR3 DNA sequence: TGCAGCGTTGAAGATCGCAGCGGGAGTCTCAATGAGCAGTTCTTC. It translates to CSVEDRSGSLNEQFF.